A selection of T cell receptor beta chains follows, all from one sample in a study of blood T cells in healthy people across ages. TCRdb analysed the 5' RACE reads with MiXCR anew, one entry per CDR3 protein. Found here are about 1 million distinct CDR3 sequences, roughly 45% of them singletons; the top ten hold around 18%. Sequencing was carried out using blood. These receptors all come from a woman in her sixties or seventies in good health. Each CDR3 is given with its conserved first and last residue. Each record gives: D gene, clone size, J gene, V gene, CDR3 DNA, CDR3 protein. The D gene is left open where the match is weak. The listing skips clone size in some rows; elsewhere it reads once, few, many or a size class.

>-|-|TRBJ1-5|TRBV4-1
TGCGCCAGCAGCCAAGATGGAGGTCGGCCCAATCAGCCCCAGCATTTT
CASSQDGGRPNQPQHF
>TRBD1|-|TRBJ1-5|TRBV5-1
TGCGCCAGCAGGGCGGACAGGGGGGACCAGCCCCAGCATTTT
CASRADRGDQPQHF
>TRBD2|-|TRBJ2-7|TRBV9
TGTGCCAGCAGCGGAAGCGGGAGGCCCCCCTACGAGCAGTACTTC
CASSGSGRPPYEQYF
>-|few|TRBJ2-7|TRBV20-1
TGCAGTGCCCGTGACAGCCACTCCTACGAGCAGTACTTC
CSARDSHSYEQYF
>TRBD1|-|TRBJ1-5|TRBV18
TGTGCCAGCACAGGGGTAAGCAATCAGCCCCAGCATTTT
CASTGVSNQPQHF
>TRBD2|-|TRBJ2-1|TRBV7-3
TGTGCCAGCAGCTTAAGTCCGGGACTAGCGGGAACGAATGAGCAGTTCTTC
CASSLSPGLAGTNEQFF
>-|many|TRBJ2-3|TRBV6-6
TGTGCCAGCAGTTACGTCGGGGGAAGCACAGATACGCAGTATTTT
CASSYVGGSTDTQYF
>-|few|TRBJ2-7|TRBV2
TGTGCCAGCAGGGACCTTACAGGGTTAGACTCCTACGAGCAGTACTTC
CASRDLTGLDSYEQYF
>TRBD1|few|TRBJ2-1|TRBV4-1
TGCGCCAGCGGCTTACGGGACAGGGTTCACAATGAGCAGTTCTTC
CASGLRDRVHNEQFF
>-|-|TRBJ1-2|TRBV12-3/TRBV12-4
TGTGCCAGCTCCTTCGGCCCCCAGCGACCTAACTATGGCTACACCTTC
CASSFGPQRPNYGYTF
>-|-|TRBJ2-7|TRBV12-1
TGTGCCAGCAGCTTTGGTAGTCTGGGAGACGGACGAAAGAGACCCTACGAGCAGTACTTC
CASSFGSLGDGRKRPYEQYF
>TRBD2|few|TRBJ2-7|TRBV7-9
TGTGCCCTCACCGGGACTACTTCCTACGAGCAGTACTTC
CALTGTTSYEQYF
>TRBD1|-|TRBJ2-7|TRBV20-1
TGCAGTGCTAGTGTGACAGGGGGCGTTTACGAGCAGTACTTC
CSASVTGGVYEQYF
>TRBD1|-|TRBJ2-7|TRBV5-1
TGCGCCAGCAGCAACAAACCGGGACAGGGTTCCTACGAGCAGTACTTC
CASSNKPGQGSYEQYF
>-|few|TRBJ2-5|TRBV27
TGTGCCAGCAGTACGCTCGGACGGATCCAAGAGACCCAGTACTTC
CASSTLGRIQETQYF
>TRBD2|few|TRBJ2-7|TRBV20-1
TGCAGTGCTAGAGAGCCAGGGAGGGGAATGTACGAGCAGTACTTC
CSAREPGRGMYEQYF
>TRBD2|few|TRBJ2-3|TRBV10-3
TGTGCCATCAGGGGACTAGCGGGGGAACTAGAAGATACGCAGTATTTT
CAIRGLAGELEDTQYF
>-|-|TRBJ2-5|TRBV7-2
TGTGCCAGCAGCTCCGAAGAGGCTAGCGCCGAGACCCAGTACTTC
CASSSEEASAETQYF
>-|once|TRBJ2-1|TRBV5-1
TGCGCCAGCAGCCAGGACCCTCGAAATGATAATGAGCAGTTCTTC
CASSQDPRNDNEQFF
>TRBD1|-|TRBJ2-1|TRBV9
TGTGCCAGCAACCGAGAGGACAGGGCCGATGAGCAGTTCTTC
CASNREDRADEQFF
>-|few|TRBJ2-7|TRBV29-1
TGCAGCGTTACGGTGTCAGCCTACGAGCAGTACTTC
CSVTVSAYEQYF
>-|-|TRBJ2-7|TRBV28
TGTGCCAGCAGGTCCAGATGGGCAGGGACCTCCTACGAGCAGTACTTC
CASRSRWAGTSYEQYF
>-|many|TRBJ2-7|TRBV20-1
TGCAGTGCTAGTCCACAAATTGGCGGAATCTACGAGCAGTACTTC
CSASPQIGGIYEQYF
>-|-|TRBJ1-2|TRBV5-1
TGCGCCAGCAGCTTGGGACGGGCCCTCAGGGGATATGGCTACACCTTC
CASSLGRALRGYGYTF
>TRBD2|-|TRBJ2-7|TRBV20-1
TGCAGTGCTAGGGGGACTAGCGGGATCGAGCAGTACTTC
CSARGTSGIEQYF
>-|-|TRBJ2-5|TRBV10-3
TGTGCCATCAGTGCCGTCACCACCGTCAATGAGCAGTACTTC
CAISAVTTVNEQYF
>-|-|TRBJ2-1|TRBV5-1
TGCGCCAGCAGCGACCAGGGTTTTGGTTACAATGAGCAGTTCTTC
CASSDQGFGYNEQFF
>TRBD2|many|TRBJ2-3|TRBV20-1
TGCAGTGCTCCACACCTAGCGGGAGATTTGAATACGCAGTATTTT
CSAPHLAGDLNTQYF
>TRBD2|many|TRBJ2-1|TRBV2
TGTGCCAGCACCGAAGGGGGCCTAGCGGGAAGCAATGAGCAGTTCTTC
CASTEGGLAGSNEQFF
>-|-|TRBJ1-2|TRBV25-1
TGTGCCAGCAGTGAACGGGGGGCGGGGAACTATGGCTACACCTTC
CASSERGAGNYGYTF
>TRBD1|few|TRBJ1-4|TRBV29-1
TGCAGCGTAAGGGGACAGGGGAATGAAAAACTGTTTTTT
CSVRGQGNEKLFF
>TRBD2|-|TRBJ2-1|TRBV9
TGTGCCAGCAGTCTTCCGGGACTAGCGGTATACAATGAGCAGTTCTTC
CASSLPGLAVYNEQFF
>TRBD2|-|TRBJ2-2|TRBV7-2
TGTGCCAGCAGTAGATGGACTAGCGGGATGGGCGGGGAGCTGTTTTTT
CASSRWTSGMGGELFF
>-|-|TRBJ2-7|TRBV9
TGTGCCAGCAGCGTAGCGAATCGGGCGGACGACGAGCAGTACTTC
CASSVANRADDEQYF
>TRBD1|many|TRBJ1-5|TRBV20-1
TGCAGTGCTAGGACTACATACGGGACAGACATTATATCGCAGCATTTT
CSARTTYGTDIISQHF
>-|few|TRBJ1-1|TRBV10-3
TGTGCCATCAGGCCCGGGGCCACCCCGAGGCCTGAAGCTTTCTTT
CAIRPGATPRPEAFF
>-|-|TRBJ2-1|TRBV9
TGTGCCAGCAGCGTAGCGGGAGCTACTTACAATGAGCAGTTCTTC
CASSVAGATYNEQFF
>TRBD1|few|TRBJ1-6|TRBV12-3/TRBV12-4
TGTGCCAGCAAAGGACAGGCGGTATATAATTCACCCCTCCACTTT
CASKGQAVYNSPLHF
>TRBD2|-|TRBJ2-1|TRBV12-3/TRBV12-4
TGTGCCAGCAGCGCGGGAGGGGTCTCCTACAATGAGCAGTTCTTC
CASSAGGVSYNEQFF
>-|-|TRBJ2-3|TRBV29-1
TGCAGCGTTGGACTCCCAGATACGCAGTATTTT
CSVGLPDTQYF
>TRBD1|few|TRBJ2-7|TRBV18
TGTGCCAGCTCATCCTTACCCGGACAGGTCTCCTACGAGCAGTACTTC
CASSSLPGQVSYEQYF
>-|many|TRBJ2-7|TRBV2
TGTGCCAGCTTCGGCGGCGGGTCCCAGGATAGCTCCTACGAGCAGTACTTC
CASFGGGSQDSSYEQYF
>-|-|TRBJ2-3|TRBV6-5
TGTGCCAGCAGTTACAGGGGTGAGGACACAGATACGCAGTATTTT
CASSYRGEDTDTQYF
>TRBD1|-|TRBJ2-7|TRBV9
TGTGCCAGCAGCGAGGACAGGGCCTCCTACGAGCAGTACTTC
CASSEDRASYEQYF
>-|-|TRBJ2-7|TRBV12-3/TRBV12-4
TGTGCCAGCAGTCTGGGCTGGGGGCAGCCCTACGAGCAGTACTTC
CASSLGWGQPYEQYF
>-|-|TRBJ2-7|TRBV28
TGTGCCAGCACACGGGACAAGATGCTCGGTGGCGAGCAGTACTTC
CASTRDKMLGGEQYF
>TRBD2|-|TRBJ2-3|TRBV4-2
TGTGCCAGCAGCCCAAGAGCCGGGACTAGCGGGAACACAGATACGCAGTATTTT
CASSPRAGTSGNTDTQYF
>TRBD2|-|TRBJ2-1|TRBV7-9
TGTGCCAGCAGCCCCCGGACTAGCGTATACAATGAGCAGTTCTTC
CASSPRTSVYNEQFF
>TRBD2|-|TRBJ2-5|TRBV28
TGTGCCAGCAGCCCAGGGACTAGGGCTGAAGAGACCCAGTACTTC
CASSPGTRAEETQYF
>-|few|TRBJ2-3|TRBV5-1
TGCGCCAGCAGCTCCATCGTCACAGATACGCAGTATTTT
CASSSIVTDTQYF
>-|-|TRBJ2-4|TRBV27
TGTGCCAGCAGTTTATCGTCAGGGGCGGGAGCCAAAAACATTCAGTACTTC
CASSLSSGAGAKNIQYF
>-|-|TRBJ1-2|TRBV18
TGTGCCAGCTCACCACCGCAGGAGCTTAACTATGGCTACACCTTC
CASSPPQELNYGYTF